The source of this T cell receptor (beta chain) is a study of regulatory T cells in long-lasting Graves disease. Notes on the study in general: Newly diagnosed disease favored TRBV20-1 and TRBJ2-1 over persistent disease. Persistent Graves' patients showed a TCR diversity that was lower than that of newly diagnosed ones. A greater number of public clonotypes (approximately 2,700) was shared by persistent patients than by new patients (over 900).

This clonotype was counted many times. Its antigen is unknown. V was pared by 3 bases and J by 4 bases, with 8 bases of the junction left unmatched. The CDR3 runs 15 residues. Time point in this sample: newly diagnosed GD, antithyroid drugs for less than 3 months. Following extraction of RNA from PBMCs, that RNA was used to make the TCR library. For TCR beta, libraries came from iRepertoire HTBI primers and Arm-PCR of CDR3 regions. Each CDR3 protein gets one entry after TCRdb re-called the multiplex PCR reads with MiXCR. The sample includes under 300,000 distinct CDR3 sequences, more than 15% of them seen just once. The same sample was also used in a study of T cells in Graves' hyperthyroidism and ophthalmopathy. From that study: Blood held most thyroid clonotypes expanded above 0.001 frequency.

The chain has TRBV12-3 or TRBV12-4 and TRBJ1-2; 7 bases map to TRBD1. The sequenced sample was peripheral blood mononuclear cells (PBMCs), obtained at new diagnosis, from a patient treated with antithyroid drugs. This receptor was identified in a woman aged 25 to 39 with Graves disease. The CDR3 protein is CASSLGTAGVYGYTF. The CDR3 bases are TGTGCCAGCAGTTTGGGGACAGCCGGGGTCTATGGCTACACCTTC.